The 32 T cell receptor beta chains reported below all come from one sample, sequenced in a study of blood T cell repertoires in COVID-19. TCRdb keeps only in-frame clones here, not all; method: immunoSEQ multiplex PCR. The sample includes hundreds of thousands of clones, roughly nine tenths of them seen just once. Sequencing input: peripheral blood. These receptors originate from a middle-aged man with acute or convalescent COVID-19.

The J gene is TRBJ2-7, the V gene TRBV27, with D perhaps matching TRBD2 (6 bases). Germline CDR1 reads MNHEY; CDR2 reads SMNVEV (reference sequence). This CDR3 contains 16 residues. The V end lost 8 bases, the J end lost 2 bases, and 22 bases lay between the germline ends. The CDR3 reads CASRGGTTPYTYEQYF. The CDR3 bases are TGTGCCAGCCGGGGCGGGACCACCCCCTACACCTACGAGCAGTACTTC.

This clone was seen just once. The chain recombines TRBV19 with TRBJ1-5; D gene uncertain. The germline V and J ends were trimmed by 11 bases and 9 bases, with 23 bases remaining between them. The CDR3 is 14 amino acids. Germline V lookup: CDR1 LNHDA, CDR2 SQIVND (reference sequence). The CDR3 DNA sequence: TGTGCCGGCGGAATTGGAGGCCCGAACGGGCCCCAGCATTTT. Its translation is CAGGIGGPNGPQHF.

The chain recombines TRBV15 with TRBJ1-1; D ambiguous. V gave up 0 bases and J gave up 7 bases, with 6 bases separating them. Germline assignment: CDR1 LNHNV and CDR2 YYDKDF (reference sequence). CDR3 length: 12 residues. The CDR3 protein is CATSRETYEAFF. The DNA of the CDR3 is TGTGCCACCAGCAGAGAAACTTATGAAGCTTTCTTT.

This clone was counted a single time. CDR3 residues: CASRKGDFLSTDTQYF. CDR3 in DNA: TGTGCCAGCAGGAAAGGGGACTTCCTTAGCACAGATACGCAGTATTTT. This sequence joins TRBV5-4 and TRBJ2-3, with a weak D call TRBD2 (6 bases). V shed 5 bases and J shed 0 bases, with 16 bases lying between them. The CDR3 sequence is 16 residues long. Germline loops: CDR1 SGHNT, CDR2 YYREEE (reference sequence).

The chain combines TRBV21-1 with TRBJ2-2; the DNA was not compared with TRBD1, the D call given in the table. TRBV21-1 is deemed a pseudogene. This CDR3 region has 13 residues. This CDR3 is CASSTRDTGELFF. The CDR3 DNA reads as TGTGCCAGCAGCACCAGGGACACCGGGGAGCTGTTTTTT.

The rearrangement uses TRBV5-4 and TRBJ2-6, with D possibly TRBD2 on 5 matching bases. Germline V lookup: CDR1 SGHNT, CDR2 YYREEE (reference sequence). The CDR3 length is 18 residues. V lost 4 bases and J lost 4, with 21 bases in between. The CDR3 protein is CASSPTGNRRAGANVLTF. CDR3 DNA: TGTGCCAGCAGCCCGACTGGGAACCGGCGGGCCGGGGCCAACGTCCTGACTTTC.

The V call is TRBV24-1, the J call TRBJ2-3; D might be TRBD1 (5 bases). Germline CDR1 and CDR2: KGHDR and SFDVKD. This CDR3 comprises 16 residues. The V end was cut by 9 bases, the J end by 6 bases, with 24 bases between. This chain's CDR3 is CATSDQGNGLLDTQYF. The CDR3 nucleotides read TGTGCCACCTCTGACCAGGGAAATGGGTTACTGGATACGCAGTATTTT.

This chain uses TRBV9 with TRBJ1-6; 7 bases are a match to TRBD1. Germline values: CDR1 SGDLS, CDR2 YYNGEE. Trimming at V came to 3 bases and at J to 10 bases, leaving 10 bases not matched to a gene. This CDR3 is built from 15 residues. CDR3 sequence: CASSASTGRNSPLHF. CDR3 nucleotides: TGTGCCAGCAGCGCGTCGACAGGGCGGAACTCACCCCTCCACTTT.

This chain connects TRBV27 to TRBJ1-4, with 7 nucleotides matching TRBD1. The junction had 6 bases not matched to a gene; V was cut back by 6 bases and J by 8 bases. Germline V gene data show CDR1 as MNHEY and CDR2 as SMNVEV (reference sequence). The length of the CDR3 is 13 residues. CDR3 sequence reads: CASSRQGSEKLFF. In DNA form, the CDR3 reads TGTGCCAGCAGCCGACAGGGCTCCGAAAAACTGTTTTTT.

The V call is TRBV5-1, the J call TRBJ1-1; no firm D call. Trimming removed 5 bases from V and 4 bases from J, with 15 bases in between. The CDR3 covers 14 residues. In germline, CDR1 is SGHRS, CDR2 YFSETQ. The CDR3 DNA is TGCGCCAGCAGACATCCTCGAGAGGGCACTGAAGCTTTCTTT. Amino acid sequence: CASRHPREGTEAFF.

The V call is TRBV6-2 or TRBV6-3, the J call TRBJ1-5; D unclear. Germline V gene data show CDR1 as MNHEY and CDR2 as SVGEGT. V was cut by 5 bases and J by 7 bases, with 12 bases left in between. The CDR3 runs 13 residues. In nucleotides, the CDR3 is TGTGCCAGCAGTCACCCCTCGGAGCAGCCCCAGCATTTT. It translates to CASSHPSEQPQHF.

The chain links TRBV19 to TRBJ2-4, with 7 bases matching TRBD2. The germline CDR1 and CDR2 sequences are LNHDA and SQIVND (reference sequence). The CDR3 contains 14 residues. The ends lost 3 bases at V and 7 bases at J; junction bases unmatched: 6. CDR3 region: CASSIGQGGNIQYF. The CDR3 DNA sequence: TGTGCCAGTAGTATTGGGCAGGGAGGGAACATTCAGTACTTC.

The V call is TRBV18, the J call TRBJ2-5, with a tentative D call TRBD2 (5 bases). The CDR3 is 14 amino acids. Trimming took off 6 bases at V and 3 bases at J, with 14 bases between the two ends. CDR1 and CDR2 (germline): KGHSH, LQKENI. The CDR3 sequence: CASSPGLREETQYF. The CDR3 DNA is TGTGCCAGCTCTCCGGGTTTGAGGGAAGAGACCCAGTACTTC.

This chain joins TRBV24-1 and TRBJ2-7; 7 bases match TRBD2. This CDR3 has 16 amino acids. Unmatched junction bases numbered 12, after V lost 8 bases and J lost 0 bases. Germline lookup yields CDR1 KGHDR and CDR2 SFDVKD. CDR3: CATTGGEPHLSYEQYF. CDR3 nucleotides: TGTGCCACCACTGGGGGGGAACCCCACCTCTCCTACGAGCAGTACTTC.

The chain combines TRBV19 with TRBJ2-5; 8 positions match TRBD1. Germline loops: CDR1 LNHDA, CDR2 SQIVND (reference sequence). Trimming at V came to 6 bases and at J to 5 bases, leaving 11 bases not matched to a gene. This CDR3 has 15 residues. CDR3: CASRRAPDRAETQYF. The CDR3 DNA sequence: TGTGCCAGTAGGAGAGCACCGGACAGGGCGGAGACCCAGTACTTC.

This clone came up a few times. V and J are TRBV19 and TRBJ1-5, with 10 bases that match TRBD1. The germline gives CDR1 LNHDA, CDR2 SQIVND (reference sequence). Trimming at V came to 5 bases and at J to 0 bases, leaving 10 bases not matched to a gene. This CDR3 is built from 18 residues. The CDR3 reads CASSPSGQGVFSNQPQHF. The CDR3 DNA follows: TGTGCCAGTAGTCCCTCTGGACAGGGGGTTTTTAGCAATCAGCCCCAGCATTTT.

Comment on this clone: At one boundary the junction diverges from the germline segment, which might be a read error. The genes are TRBV7-7 and TRBJ2-2; a weak D match, TRBD1 (6 bases). The germline V gene has CDR1 SSHAT and CDR2 FNYEAQ (reference sequence). The CDR3 covers 14 residues. CDR3 in amino acids: CASSPDRYTGELFF. CDR3 bases: TGTGCTAGCAGCCCCGACAGGTACACCGGGGAGCTGTTTTTT.

The table lists this clone with a few counts. The chain is built from TRBV29-1 and TRBJ2-5; 8 bases fit TRBD1. This CDR3 contains 13 residues. V lost 8 bases, J lost 7 bases, and 12 bases stayed unmatched. Germline V gene lookup returns CDR1 SQVTM and CDR2 ANQGSEA. The CDR3 protein is CSLTPGGEGTQYF. In DNA, the CDR3 is TGCAGCCTTACCCCAGGGGGCGAAGGGACCCAGTACTTC.

This rearrangement joins TRBV18 to TRBJ2-1; TRBD1 matches at 8 bases. The V gene end was trimmed by 3 bases and the J gene end by 8 bases; junction bases not matched to a gene: 12. In germline, CDR1 is KGHSH, CDR2 LQKENI. The CDR3 contains 16 residues. CDR3 sequence (DNA): TGTGCCAGCTCACCGCTACAGGGGGGTTTGGGGGATGAGCAGTTCTTC. Its translation: CASSPLQGGLGDEQFF. Combining the CDR3 with reference TRBV18 and TRBJ2-1 gives the whole variable domain NAGVMQNPRHLVRRRGQEARLRCSPMKGHSHVYWYRQLPEEGLKFMVYLQKENIIDESGMPKERFSAEFPKEGPSILRIQQVVRGDSAAYFCASSPLQGGLGDEQFFGPGTRLTVL.

This clone was found a few times. V is TRBV18 and J is TRBJ1-5; 8 nucleotides agree with TRBD1. Per the germline V gene, CDR1 is KGHSH and CDR2 is LQKENI. The CDR3 covers 15 residues. The trim removed 2 bases at V and 3 bases at J, leaving 3 bases unmatched. In DNA, the CDR3 is TGTGCCAGCTCACCAACGGACAGGGCCAATCAGCCCCAGCATTTT. Translation gives CASSPTDRANQPQHF.

This clone was observed a handful of times. The CDR3 spells CAISDTGGTDTQYF. The CDR3 coding sequence is TGTGCCATCAGTGACACGGGGGGCACAGATACGCAGTATTTT. This rearrangement joins TRBV10-3 to TRBJ2-3; possible D gene TRBD2, 6 bases. Between the trimmed V and J ends, which lost 3 bases and 1 base, there was a span of 8 bases. Germline V gene sequence: CDR1 ENHRY, CDR2 SYGVKD. The CDR3 is 14 amino acids.

V and J are TRBV30 and TRBJ2-1; 9 bases line up with TRBD2. This CDR3 comprises 14 residues. Germline V CDR1 and CDR2: GTSNPN, SVGIG (reference sequence). Germline trimming cut 4 bases from V and 4 bases from J; bases unmatched to any gene: 5. The CDR3 sequence: CAWTTSGHYNEQFF. The CDR3 DNA reads TGTGCCTGGACCACTAGCGGGCATTACAATGAGCAGTTCTTC.

The chain joins TRBV7-9 to TRBJ2-7; 9 positions match TRBD2. Trimming took 3 bases from V and 5 from J; bases not matched to a gene: 5. This CDR3 has 14 residues. Germline CDR1 SEHNR, CDR2 FQNEAQ (reference sequence). In DNA, the CDR3 is TGTGCCAGCAGCTTTAGCGGGAGCCCCCACGAGCAGTACTTC. Translating it yields CASSFSGSPHEQYF.

This clone was counted a single time. The rearrangement links TRBV24-1 to TRBJ2-7, with TRBD1 matching 9 bases. The germline gives CDR1 KGHDR, CDR2 SFDVKD. The CDR3 contains 16 residues. The trim removed 0 bases at V and 5 bases at J, leaving 7 bases unmatched. The CDR3 spells CATSDLSGTGTHEQYF. CDR3 nucleotides: TGTGCCACCAGTGATTTGTCCGGGACAGGGACCCACGAGCAGTACTTC.

V and J are TRBV11-1 and TRBJ2-1, with TRBD1 matching over 9 bases. The CDR3 contains 14 residues. Looked up from germline, CDR1 is SGHAT and CDR2 is FQDESV (reference sequence). V lost 4 bases and J lost 7; bases outside the gene matches: 5. This chain's CDR3 is CASSYRGRKNEQFF. CDR3 in DNA: TGTGCCAGCAGCTACAGGGGGCGCAAGAATGAGCAGTTCTTC. The full variable domain, rest sourced from reference TRBV11-1 and TRBJ2-1, is EAEVAQSPRYKITEKSQAVAFWCDPISGHATLYWYRQILGQGPELLVQFQDESVVDDSQLPKDRFSAERLKGVDSTLKIQPAELGDSAMYLCASSYRGRKNEQFFGPGTRLTVL.

This rearrangement joins TRBV7-8 to TRBJ2-7; 9 bases line up with TRBD1. This CDR3 is built from 17 residues. V gave up 2 bases and J gave up 3 bases; unmatched junction bases: 11. Germline CDR1 is SGHVS and CDR2 is FQNEAQ. CDR3 amino acids: CASSLPKSGTGFYEQYF. For the CDR3, the DNA is TGTGCCAGCAGCTTACCTAAGTCCGGGACAGGGTTCTACGAGCAGTACTTC.

The rearrangement joins TRBV28 to TRBJ2-7, with D hard to call. Germline CDR1 reads MDHEN; CDR2 reads SYDVKM. This CDR3 contains 14 residues. V dropped 5 bases and J dropped 0 bases, with 11 bases sitting between them. The CDR3 spells CASSPPTTSYEQYF. CDR3 nucleotide sequence: TGTGCCAGCAGTCCCCCTACTACCTCCTACGAGCAGTACTTC.

The genes are TRBV11-2 and TRBJ2-1; TRBD2 matches at 7 bases. The J segment lost 3 bases and the V segment lost 2 bases, leaving 13 bases of the junction unmatched. The CDR3 covers 18 residues. The germline V gene has CDR1 SGHAT and CDR2 FQNNGV. CDR3 loop: CASSLMLLADTYYNEQFF. CDR3 nucleotide sequence: TGTGCCAGCAGCTTAATGTTGCTAGCGGACACCTACTACAATGAGCAGTTCTTC.

There are many counts of this clone. J is TRBJ1-2 and V is TRBV7-9, with 9 nucleotides matching TRBD1. The CDR3 contains 15 residues. The trim removed 2 bases at V and 5 bases at J, leaving 6 bases unmatched. Germline V gene data show CDR1 as SEHNR and CDR2 as FQNEAQ (reference sequence). CDR3 in amino acids: CASSLSGQGGYGYTF. DNA for the CDR3: TGTGCCAGCAGCTTATCGGGACAGGGCGGGTATGGCTACACCTTC.

The chain recombines TRBV4-1 with TRBJ1-1, with D possibly being TRBD1 (5 bases). V dropped 1 base and J dropped 0 bases, with 12 bases sitting between them. Germline V gene lookup returns CDR1 MGHRA and CDR2 YSYEKL. The CDR3 sequence is 16 residues long. This CDR3 reads CASSQGRGMMNTEAFF. CDR3 bases: TGCGCCAGCAGCCAAGGTAGGGGAATGATGAACACTGAAGCTTTCTTT.

The chain combines TRBV6-6 with TRBJ2-6; D not certain. The V end was cut by 7 bases, the J end by 2 bases, with 9 bases between. The CDR3 totals 14 residues. CDR1 and CDR2 (germline): MNHNY, SVGAGI (reference sequence). DNA for the CDR3: TGTGCCAGCATCGAGGCCCCTGGGGCCAACGTCCTGACTTTC. Translated, it gives CASIEAPGANVLTF.

The CDR3 is CASSPGGRVELFF. CDR3 sequence (DNA): TGTGCCAGCAGCCCCGGAGGGAGGGTCGAACTGTTTTTT. The rearrangement links TRBV7-6 to TRBJ1-4, with D unresolved. The CDR3 spans 13 residues. Deletions cut 5 bases from V and 12 bases from J, with 16 bases between. Germline V gene lookup returns CDR1 SGHVS and CDR2 FNYEAQ.